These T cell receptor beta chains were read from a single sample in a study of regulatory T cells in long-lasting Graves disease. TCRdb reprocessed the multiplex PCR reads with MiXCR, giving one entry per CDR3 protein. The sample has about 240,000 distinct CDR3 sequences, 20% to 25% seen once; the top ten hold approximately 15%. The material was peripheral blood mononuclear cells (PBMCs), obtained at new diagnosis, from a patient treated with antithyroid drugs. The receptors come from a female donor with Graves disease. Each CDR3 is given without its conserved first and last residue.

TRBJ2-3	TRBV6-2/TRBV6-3	ASRPSGGTLTDTQY
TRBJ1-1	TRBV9	ASSATTDANTEAF
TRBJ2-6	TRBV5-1	ASSLGISSGANVLT
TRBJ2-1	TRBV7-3	ASSLGTTNEQF
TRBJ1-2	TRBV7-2	ASSLDRASYGYT
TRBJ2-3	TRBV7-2	ASSLASGGVADTQY
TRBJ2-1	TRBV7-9	ASSSKRVVSNEQF
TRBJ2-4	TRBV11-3	ASSPGGALAKNIQY
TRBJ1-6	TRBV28	ASQKPGFHNSPLH
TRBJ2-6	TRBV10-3	ATPERGASSSGANVLT
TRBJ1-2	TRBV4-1	ASSQVGVGYT
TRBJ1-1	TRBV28	ASSPGQGSTEAF
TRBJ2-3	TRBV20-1	SARDGAGADTQY
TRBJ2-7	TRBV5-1	ASGSGQTPSEQY
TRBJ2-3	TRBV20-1	SAREGTGTSTDTQY
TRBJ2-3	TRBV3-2	ASSPRLAGRSSDTQY
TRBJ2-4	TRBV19	ASTDDGIQY
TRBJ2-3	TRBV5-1	ASSKEFSTDTQY
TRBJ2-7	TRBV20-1	SASSPGNPYEQY
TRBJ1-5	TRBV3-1	ASSQDGYNQPQH
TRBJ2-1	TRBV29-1	SVARQVSGEQF
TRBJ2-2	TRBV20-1	SRITNTGELF
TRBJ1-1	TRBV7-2	ASSLAGAMAEAF
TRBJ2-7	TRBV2	ARQGHLTDEQY
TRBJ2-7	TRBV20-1	SARRGYEQY
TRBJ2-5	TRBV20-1	SARADLYQETQY
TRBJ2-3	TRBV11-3	ASSLIGRDTQY
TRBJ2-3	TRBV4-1	ASSPPSGTGRSDTQY
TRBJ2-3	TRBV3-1	ASSQEGTSVSTDTQY
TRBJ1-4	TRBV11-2	ASSLTGGDEKLF
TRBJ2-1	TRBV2	ASRRSGGGYNEQF
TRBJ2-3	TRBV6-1	ASRDGGGIGTDTQY
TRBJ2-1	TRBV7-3	ASSLEASSHEQF
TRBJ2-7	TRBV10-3	AISESKQGGEQY
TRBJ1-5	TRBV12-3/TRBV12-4	ASSELGDQPQH
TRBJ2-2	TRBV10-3	AIGTSGTPGELF
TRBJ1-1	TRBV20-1	SARVEGQGARTEAF
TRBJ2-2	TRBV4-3	ANSGGYRLGGELF
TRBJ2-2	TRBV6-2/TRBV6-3	ASRMETRRTGELF
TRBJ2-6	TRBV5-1	ASSGGRSSGANVLT
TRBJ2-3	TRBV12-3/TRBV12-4	ASSYERTSGGYPSTDTQY
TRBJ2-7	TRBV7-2	ASSLVGTGGTEQY
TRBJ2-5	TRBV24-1	ATSDEAGGRETQY